The 28 T cell receptor beta chains presented below share a single source sample, sequenced in a study of cytotoxic CD8 clonotypes in ibrutinib-treated CLL. TCRdb keeps only in-frame clones here, not all; method: immunoSEQ multiplex PCR. The data hold some 120,000 clones, with around 84% observed a single time. This sample comprised PBMCs, obtained after 24 months of ibrutinib treatment. The receptor set was obtained from a human donor with chronic lymphocytic leukemia.

V and J are TRBV28 and TRBJ2-3, with 10 bases aligning to TRBD2. The ends lost 4 bases at V and 5 bases at J; junction bases unmatched: 9. Germline V gene data show CDR1 as MDHEN and CDR2 as SYDVKM. CDR3 length: 16 amino acids. The CDR3 DNA reads TGTGCCAGCAGTTCCAACAAGCGGGGGGGCGTAGATACGCAGTATTTT. Amino acids: CASSSNKRGGVDTQYF. The complete variable domain, with remaining parts taken from reference TRBV28 and TRBJ2-3, reads DVKVTQSSRYLVKRTGEKVFLECVQDMDHENMFWYRQDPGLGLRLIYFSYDVKMKEKGDIPEGYSVSREKKERFSLILESASTNQTSMYLCASSSNKRGGVDTQYFGPGTRLTVL.

The chain has TRBV5-1 and TRBJ1-2; weak D call: TRBD1 (5 bases). CDR1 and CDR2 from the germline V gene are SGHRS and YFSETQ. V was cut by 0 bases and J by 4 bases, with 10 bases left in between. The CDR3 contains 14 residues. This CDR3 is CASSLDQGPYGYTF. The CDR3 DNA follows: TGCGCCAGCAGCTTGGATCAGGGACCCTATGGCTACACCTTC.

The chain uses TRBV30 and TRBJ2-5; tentative D call: TRBD2 (7 bases). Trimming took off 0 bases at V and 11 bases at J, with 19 bases between the two ends. Per the germline V gene, CDR1 is GTSNPN and CDR2 is SVGIG (reference sequence). This CDR3 spans 14 amino acids. Here the CDR3 DNA reads TGTGCCTGGAGTGTACTTCGCGGGGGCCCTCGGCAGTACTTC. Translation: CAWSVLRGGPRQYF.

The chain recombines TRBV5-1 with TRBJ2-7; D uncertain. The CDR3 runs to 15 residues. Per germline, CDR1 SGHRS and CDR2 YFSETQ. V lost 0 bases, J lost 0 bases, and 10 bases lay in between. The CDR3 sequence is CASSLGAANSYEQYF. Here the CDR3 DNA reads TGCGCCAGCAGCTTGGGGGCAGCCAACTCCTACGAGCAGTACTTC.

Only a few counts were recorded for this clone. The genes are TRBV18 and TRBJ1-6, with D tentatively TRBD1 (6 bases). The ends were cut back, 5 bases at V and 9 bases at J, with 23 bases in the middle. This CDR3 region has 17 residues. Germline CDR1 is KGHSH and CDR2 is LQKENI. DNA of the CDR3: TGTGCCAGCTCATCCCTTCCCGCAGGGGTGGAGGGTTCACCCCTCCACTTT. Encoded protein: CASSSLPAGVEGSPLHF. The variable domain in full, with the rest retrieved from reference TRBV18 and TRBJ1-6, is NAGVMQNPRHLVRRRGQEARLRCSPMKGHSHVYWYRQLPEEGLKFMVYLQKENIIDESGMPKERFSAEFPKEGPSILRIQQVVRGDSAAYFCASSSLPAGVEGSPLHFGNGTRLTVT.

The chain joins TRBV6-1 to TRBJ2-3; maybe TRBD2 (5 bases). The CDR3 is 16 residues long. The germline V gene encodes CDR1 MNHNS and CDR2 SASEGT. V was shortened by 2 bases and J by 0 bases, with 12 bases between the two germline ends. In DNA form, the CDR3 reads TGTGCCAGCAGTGAAATTAGACTACGGAGCACAGATACGCAGTATTTT. Protein: CASSEIRLRSTDTQYF.

The sample holds one count of this clone. The rearrangement joins TRBV5-4 to TRBJ2-7; 8 bases are shared with TRBD1. Germline CDR1 reads SGHNT; CDR2 reads YYREEE (reference sequence). This CDR3 has 15 amino acids. V was pared by 4 bases and J by 3 bases, with 9 bases of the junction left unmatched. CDR3 protein: CASSLAGGLLYEQYF. DNA for the CDR3: TGTGCCAGCAGCCTGGCAGGGGGCCTACTCTACGAGCAGTACTTC.

The rearrangement links TRBV4-2 to TRBJ2-2, with 7 bases that match TRBD1. V was clipped by 2 bases and J by 3 bases; unmatched bases: 3. The CDR3 is 15 amino acids. CDR1 and CDR2 from the germline V gene are LGHNA and YNFKEQ. The CDR3 is CASSQPDRDTGELFF. The CDR3 coding sequence is TGTGCCAGCAGCCAACCTGACAGGGACACCGGGGAGCTGTTTTTT.

The J gene is TRBJ1-2, the V gene TRBV30; D not certain. This CDR3 is 12 amino acids long. CDR1 is GTSNPN and CDR2 is SVGIG in the germline V gene (reference sequence). Trimming cost V 2 bases and J 5 bases, with 9 bases left between them. DNA for the CDR3: TGTGCCTGGAGTCCGCTACCTTATGGCTACACCTTC. Translation: CAWSPLPYGYTF.

V is TRBV5-5 and J is TRBJ1-4, with D tentatively TRBD1 (5 bases). There are 14 residues in the CDR3. Germline-derived CDR1 and CDR2 are SGHKS and YYEKEE (reference sequence). Trimming pared 1 base from V and 7 bases from J, leaving 11 bases between. The CDR3 reads CASSLRGDGEKLFF. The CDR3 nucleotides read TGTGCCAGCAGCTTGAGAGGGGATGGTGAAAAACTGTTTTTT.

The rearrangement joins TRBV30 to TRBJ1-4; D is ambiguous. V lost 0 bases and J lost 3, with 11 bases in between. The CDR3 runs to 15 residues. The germline V gene encodes CDR1 GTSNPN and CDR2 SVGIG (reference sequence). The CDR3 DNA sequence: TGTGCCTGGAGTGTACTAGGACTTTCTAATGAAAAACTGTTTTTT. Its translation: CAWSVLGLSNEKLFF.

This rearrangement joins TRBV28 to TRBJ2-7, with a possible D match to TRBD2 (6 bases). The CDR3 runs 17 residues. The germline V gene encodes CDR1 MDHEN and CDR2 SYDVKM. V shed 0 bases and J shed 2 bases, with 17 bases lying between them. CDR3 sequence (DNA): TGTGCCAGCAGTTTATGGACAAGCGGGCGCGCCGCCTACGAGCAGTACTTC. Translated, it gives CASSLWTSGRAAYEQYF.

This chain uses TRBV7-2 with TRBJ1-6, with D perhaps TRBD1 (5 bases). From germline, CDR1 is SGHTA and CDR2 FQGNSA. Trimming took off 1 base at V and 9 bases at J, with 13 bases between the two ends. This CDR3 has 15 amino acids. The CDR3 nucleotides are TGTGCCAGCAGCTTAGAGGCAGGGTTTCGTTCACCCCTCCACTTT. Translating gives CASSLEAGFRSPLHF.

This chain links TRBV27 with TRBJ2-1, with D unclear. The CDR3 runs 14 residues. Trimming cost V 2 bases and J 4 bases, with 9 bases left between them. The germline V gene encodes CDR1 MNHEY and CDR2 SMNVEV (reference sequence). In nucleotides, the CDR3 is TGTGCCAGCAGTTTAAGTGTCCAGTACAATGAGCAGTTCTTC. It is translated as CASSLSVQYNEQFF.

A single count supports this clone. This chain joins TRBV6-5 and TRBJ1-6; no firm D call. Trimming removed 2 bases from V and 7 bases from J, with 0 bases in between. The CDR3 has 11 amino acids. Germline CDR1 and CDR2: MNHEY and SVGAGI. The CDR3, as DNA: TGTGCCAGCAGTTACAATTCACCCCTCCACTTT. Its translation: CASSYNSPLHF.

The rearrangement uses TRBV7-6 and TRBJ2-7; TRBD1 agrees at 7 bases. This CDR3 region has 15 residues. The germline V gene encodes CDR1 SGHVS and CDR2 FNYEAQ. The J segment lost 0 bases and the V segment lost 5 bases, leaving 7 bases of the junction unmatched. CDR3 coding DNA: TGTGCCAGCAGCCCAGGACAGGCCAACTCCTACGAGCAGTACTTC. It specifies CASSPGQANSYEQYF.

In its sample, this clone was seen many times. J is TRBJ1-5 and V is TRBV5-1; no definite D call. The CDR3 totals 13 residues. The germline V and J ends were trimmed by 2 bases and 2 bases, with 5 bases remaining between them. From germline, CDR1 is SGHRS and CDR2 YFSETQ. DNA of the CDR3: TGCGCCAGCAGCTTAGCGGGCAATCAGCCCCAGCATTTT. It translates to CASSLAGNQPQHF. Using reference TRBV5-1 and TRBJ1-5 for the parts outside the CDR3, the full variable domain is KAGVTQTPRYLIKTRGQQVTLSCSPISGHRSVSWYQQTPGQGLQFLFEYFSETQRNKGNFPGRFSGRQFSNSRSEMNVSTLELGDSALYLCASSLAGNQPQHFGDGTRLSIL.

The rearrangement links TRBV7-3 to TRBJ1-5; D not resolved. Per the germline V gene, CDR1 is SGHTA and CDR2 is FQGTGA. The CDR3 is 12 residues long. Trimming removed 5 bases at V and 9 bases at J, with 11 bases between. CDR3 in amino acids: CASSPVYRPQHF. In DNA, the CDR3 is TGTGCCAGCAGCCCCGTTTATCGGCCCCAGCATTTT.

This clone has a count of ten or more. The CDR3 here is CASRDGTGREQYF. In DNA, the CDR3 is TGTGCCAGTAGGGACGGGACAGGGCGCGAGCAGTACTTC. V gene TRBV19 combines with J gene TRBJ2-7; 9 bases are a match to TRBD1. CDR1 is LNHDA, CDR2 SQIVND, per germline (reference sequence). J lost 6 bases, V lost 6 bases, and 6 bases had no gene match. This CDR3 spans 13 amino acids.

This clone was counted a few times. The chain is built from TRBV18 and TRBJ1-6; TRBD1 matches at 8 bases. The V and J ends lost 6 bases and 7 bases, in that order; junction bases with no gene match: 5. The CDR3 is 14 amino acids. Germline V CDR1 and CDR2: KGHSH, LQKENI. CDR3 protein: CASSATGDNSPLHF. The CDR3 DNA reads TGTGCCAGCTCCGCGACAGGGGACAATTCACCCCTCCACTTT.

The chain employs TRBV11-2 and TRBJ2-7, with D perhaps matching TRBD1 (6 bases). The CDR3 is 14 residues long. CDR1 is SGHAT, CDR2 FQNNGV, per germline. Trimming cost V 5 bases and J 2 bases, with 13 bases left between them. CDR3 amino acids: CASSNKQGPYEQYF. CDR3 nucleotides: TGTGCCAGCAGCAACAAACAGGGTCCCTACGAGCAGTACTTC.

The chain joins TRBV19 to TRBJ1-2; 11 bases map to TRBD1. Germline values: CDR1 LNHDA, CDR2 SQIVND (reference sequence). The CDR3 length is 17 residues. V dropped 5 bases and J dropped 0; count of bases not matched to a gene: 8. The CDR3 DNA reads TGTGCCAGTAGTGCCCGGGACAGGGGGGAGGCTAACTATGGCTACACCTTC. Amino acids: CASSARDRGEANYGYTF.

The CDR3 sequence: CASSPRQVGANVLTF. CDR3 DNA: TGCGCCAGCAGCCCTAGACAGGTCGGGGCCAACGTCCTGACTTTC. V usage is TRBV5-1 and J usage is TRBJ2-6; TRBD1 might be the D (6 bases). Germline-derived CDR1 and CDR2 are SGHRS and YFSETQ. The CDR3 loop spans 15 amino acids. Trimming shortened V by 4 bases and J by 4 bases, and 12 bases separated the two germline ends.

This sequence joins TRBV6-6 and TRBJ2-7; possibly TRBD2 for D (6 bases). V lost 4 bases to trimming and J lost 6 bases, with 19 bases between them. The germline CDR1 and CDR2 sequences are MNHNY and SVGAGI (reference sequence). The CDR3 has 15 amino acids. CDR3 loop: CASSSSGTGLVEQYF. CDR3 nucleotides: TGTGCCAGCAGTTCCTCCGGGACTGGGTTAGTCGAGCAGTACTTC.

V is TRBV19 and J is TRBJ1-2; a possible D gene is TRBD1 (6 bases). V was cut by 7 bases and J by 4 bases, with 16 bases left in between. Germline V gene lookup returns CDR1 LNHDA and CDR2 SQIVND (reference sequence). The CDR3 loop spans 14 amino acids. The DNA for the CDR3 is TGTGCCAGTACCACGACCAGGGGAGGCTATGGCTACACCTTC. The encoded protein is CASTTTRGGYGYTF.

The chain combines TRBV5-1 with TRBJ2-6, with TRBD1 as a possible D gene (6 bases). There are 16 residues in the CDR3. Germline V gives CDR1 SGHRS, CDR2 YFSETQ. Trimming shortened V by 2 bases and J by 0 bases, and 9 bases separated the two germline ends. In nucleotides, the CDR3 is TGCGCCAGCAGCTTCGGCAGGGGCTCTGGGGCCAACGTCCTGACTTTC. Translating gives CASSFGRGSGANVLTF.

V and J are TRBV9 and TRBJ2-3; 7 bases fit TRBD2. With 0 bases clipped from V and 4 bases from J, the junction kept 5 bases outside the gene matches. CDR3 size: 15 residues. CDR1 SGDLS and CDR2 YYNGEE come from the germline V gene. The CDR3 reads CASSVGGGRADTQYF. CDR3 DNA: TGTGCCAGCAGCGTAGGGGGAGGGCGGGCAGATACGCAGTATTTT.

The rearrangement uses TRBV19 and TRBJ2-5, with a possible D match to TRBD1 (6 bases). This CDR3 has 15 residues. V lost 1 base and J 5 bases, leaving 14 bases between the germline ends. Germline V gives CDR1 LNHDA, CDR2 SQIVND (reference sequence). CDR3 DNA: TGTGCCAGTAGTATAGGCCCGACAGGCGGTGAGACCCAGTACTTC. This translates into CASSIGPTGGETQYF.